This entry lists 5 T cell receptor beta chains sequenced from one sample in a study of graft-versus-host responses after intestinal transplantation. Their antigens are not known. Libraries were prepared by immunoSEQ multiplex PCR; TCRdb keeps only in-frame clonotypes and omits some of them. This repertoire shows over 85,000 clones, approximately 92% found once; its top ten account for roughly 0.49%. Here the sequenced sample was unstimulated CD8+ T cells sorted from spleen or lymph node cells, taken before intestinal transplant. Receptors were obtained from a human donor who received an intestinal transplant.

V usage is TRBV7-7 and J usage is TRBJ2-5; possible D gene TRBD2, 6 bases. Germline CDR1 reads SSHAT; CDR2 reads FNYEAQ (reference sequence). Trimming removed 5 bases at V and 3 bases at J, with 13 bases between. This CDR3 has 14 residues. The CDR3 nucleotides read TGTGCCAGCAGCCCGGTTAGCGGCGAAGAGACCCAGTACTTC. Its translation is CASSPVSGEETQYF.

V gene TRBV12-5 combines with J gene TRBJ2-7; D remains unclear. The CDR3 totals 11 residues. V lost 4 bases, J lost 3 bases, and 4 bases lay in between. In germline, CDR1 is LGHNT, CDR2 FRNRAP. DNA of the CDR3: TGTGCTAGTGGTTCAGACTACGAGCAGTACTTC. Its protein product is CASGSDYEQYF.

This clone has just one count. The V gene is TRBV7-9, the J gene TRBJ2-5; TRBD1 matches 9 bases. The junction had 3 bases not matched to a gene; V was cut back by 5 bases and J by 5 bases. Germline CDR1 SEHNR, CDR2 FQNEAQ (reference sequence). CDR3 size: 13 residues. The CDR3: CASSRDRDETQYF. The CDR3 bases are TGTGCCAGCAGCCGGGACAGGGACGAGACCCAGTACTTC.

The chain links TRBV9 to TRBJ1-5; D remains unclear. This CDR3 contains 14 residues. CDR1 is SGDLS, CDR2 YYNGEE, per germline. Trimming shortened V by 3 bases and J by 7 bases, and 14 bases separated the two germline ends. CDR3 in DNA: TGTGCCAGCAGCGAAAACGGAGGCGGGCAGCCCCAGCATTTT. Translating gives CASSENGGGQPQHF.

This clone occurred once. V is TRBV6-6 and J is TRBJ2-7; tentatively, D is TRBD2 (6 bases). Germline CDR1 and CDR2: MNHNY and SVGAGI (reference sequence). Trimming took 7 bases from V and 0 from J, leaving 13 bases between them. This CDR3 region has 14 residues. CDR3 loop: CASTEGGHSYEQYF. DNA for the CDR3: TGTGCCAGCACGGAGGGAGGCCACTCCTACGAGCAGTACTTC.